These 3 T cell receptor beta chains were sequenced from one sample in a study of cytomegalovirus exposure and HLA in healthy donors. This table comes from immunoSEQ multiplex PCR, and its TCRdb copy is limited to in-frame clones, with some not included. The sample lists 150,000 to 170,000 clones, about 86% occurring once. Specimen: PBMCs. The receptors originated from a human donor in good health.

The rearrangement joins TRBV4-1 to TRBJ2-7; 10 nucleotides match TRBD1. This CDR3 comprises 15 residues. Germline values: CDR1 MGHRA, CDR2 YSYEKL. V was clipped by 5 bases and J by 2 bases; unmatched bases: 6. The chain's CDR3 is CASSSPGQGTYEQYF. CDR3 nucleotides: TGCGCCAGCAGCTCGCCGGGACAGGGGACCTACGAGCAGTACTTC.

This chain connects TRBV4-1 to TRBJ1-2; D uncertain. The V gene lost 0 bases and the J gene lost 4 bases, with 9 bases spanning the gap. The CDR3 length is 14 residues. The germline V gene has CDR1 MGHRA and CDR2 YSYEKL. CDR3: CASSQDSGSYGYTF. In nucleotides, the CDR3 is TGCGCCAGCAGCCAAGATTCCGGGTCCTATGGCTACACCTTC.

V usage is TRBV5-1 and J usage is TRBJ2-2, with 7 bases fitting TRBD2. Germline lookup yields CDR1 SGHRS and CDR2 YFSETQ. The CDR3 contains 15 residues. Trimming cost V 5 bases and J 5 bases; bases outside gene matches: 9. The CDR3 is CASRVLWEGTGELFF. CDR3 DNA sequence: TGCGCCAGCAGAGTTTTGTGGGAGGGGACCGGGGAGCTGTTTTTT.